This TCR beta chain was obtained from a study of CD8 T cells in Susac syndrome. cDNA came from approximately 0.5 to 1 ug RNA primed by random hexamers. In TCRdb, the immunoSEQ multiplex PCR reads were re-called with MiXCR into one record per CDR3 protein. This table has around 130,000 distinct CDR3 sequences, approximately 94% appearing once. The sample holds a few counts of this clonotype. CD8+ and CD4+ T cells were negatively isolated; TEMRA cells were FACS-enriched. Germline CDR1 is MNHEY and CDR2 is SMNVEV (reference sequence). The CDR3 runs to 14 residues. V was clipped by 6 bases and J by 5 bases; unmatched bases: 4.

The sequence derives from a human donor with multiple sclerosis. The specimen was CD4+ T cells from PBMCs. V usage is TRBV27 and J usage is TRBJ2-3; 11 bases map to TRBD1. The CDR3 sequence is CASRGTGGGDTQYF. Here the CDR3 DNA reads TGTGCCAGCAGGGGGACAGGGGGAGGAGATACGCAGTATTTT.